A selection of T cell receptor beta chains follows, all from one sample in a study of T cell responses to AZD1222 COVID-19 vaccine. Sequenced by immunoSEQ multiplex PCR; TCRdb stores in-frame clones only, minus some. The sample yields about 140,000 clones, around 93% seen once. Sequenced material: peripheral blood, taken on day 0 of AZD1222 vaccination. These receptors came from an adult in good health. Both conserved end residues are part of each CDR3. A D gene is named only where the DNA matches it firmly. Part of the rows lack a size; the others show once, few, many or a class for expanded clones.

CDR3 DNA,CDR3 protein,J gene,clone size,V gene,D gene
TGCAGCGTCGAGGGACATCCCTCCTCGAACTATGGCTACACCTTC,CSVEGHPSSNYGYTF,TRBJ1-2,NA,TRBV29-1,NA
TGTGCCAGCAGTGACCTTGGGTATGGCTACACCTTC,CASSDLGYGYTF,TRBJ1-2,NA,TRBV28,NA
TGCGCCAGCAGCCTGGGACTAGCGGGAGGGAAGACCTACGAGCAGTACTTC,CASSLGLAGGKTYEQYF,TRBJ2-7,NA,TRBV5-1,TRBD2
TGTGCCAGCAGTCGCCGGTGGGCAACTAATGAAAAACTGTTTTTT,CASSRRWATNEKLFF,TRBJ1-4,NA,TRBV6-5,NA
TGTGCCAGCAGCTTAGAGGGGGGGAACACTGAAGCTTTCTTT,CASSLEGGNTEAFF,TRBJ1-1,once,TRBV7-8,NA
TGTGCCAGCAGCCGCCGGCAAGTTAGTTGCGGGGTTAACACCGGGGAGCTGTTTTTT,CASSRRQVSCGVNTGELFF,TRBJ2-2,NA,TRBV21-1,NA
TGTGCCAGCAGCGTTCTAGCGGGGGGGCGAGGTACCGGGGAGCTGTTTTTT,CASSVLAGGRGTGELFF,TRBJ2-2,NA,TRBV4-2,TRBD2
TGCGCCAGCAGCTTTATAGGGGACGGCTACACCTTC,CASSFIGDGYTF,TRBJ1-2,NA,TRBV5-1,NA
TGTGCCAGCAGTTACGTCGACGAGTTTAATTCACCCCTCCACTTT,CASSYVDEFNSPLHF,TRBJ1-6,NA,TRBV6-7,NA
TGTGCCAGCGGCACAGGGGTAAACTATGGCTACACCTTC,CASGTGVNYGYTF,TRBJ1-2,once,TRBV12-3/TRBV12-4,TRBD1
TGTGCCAGCAGCCAACTTGTTTGGGCAGACAATTCACCCCTCCACTTT,CASSQLVWADNSPLHF,TRBJ1-6,few,TRBV16,NA
TGTGCCAGCAGCGGGGGGTCCTCCTACAATGAGCAGTTCTTC,CASSGGSSYNEQFF,TRBJ2-1,NA,TRBV4-2,NA
TGTGCCAGCAGCAAAGACACTACCTTCTATGGCTACACCTTC,CASSKDTTFYGYTF,TRBJ1-2,NA,TRBV21-1,NA
TGTGCCAGCAGCTTAGGGGCTTTGTTCTTC,CASSLGALFF,TRBJ2-1,once,TRBV7-9,NA
TGTGCCTGGAGTGGGACAGTTAGGTCACCCCTCCACTTT,CAWSGTVRSPLHF,TRBJ1-6,NA,TRBV30,NA
TGCGCCAGCAGCTTTCGGGGAATAGATACGCAGTATTTT,CASSFRGIDTQYF,TRBJ2-3,once,TRBV5-1,NA
TGTGCCAGCAGAGAATTGACAGGAAGCCCCAATCAGCCCCAGCATTTT,CASRELTGSPNQPQHF,TRBJ1-5,NA,TRBV2,NA
TGTGCCAGCAGACGACAGGCGTCGAGCTCCTATAATTCACCCCTCCACTTT,CASRRQASSSYNSPLHF,TRBJ1-6,NA,TRBV6-6,NA
TGTGCCAGCAGCGAGAGCTCCTACAATGAGCAGTTCTTC,CASSESSYNEQFF,TRBJ2-1,NA,TRBV6-4,NA
TGTGCCAGCAGCCAACCACTCCTAGCGACCGGGGAGCTGTTTTTT,CASSQPLLATGELFF,TRBJ2-2,NA,TRBV11-3,NA
TGTGCCAGCTCGGGACTAGCGGGGTACAATGAGCAGTTCTTC,CASSGLAGYNEQFF,TRBJ2-1,NA,TRBV18,TRBD2